This TCR beta chain was profiled in a study of T cells in localized non-small cell lung cancer (dated by TCRdb to about 2020). About the study as a whole: The study examined T cell repertoires in 200 to 300 patients with early-stage NSCLC and compared tumors with uninvolved tumor-adjacent lungs. A mean age of 66.3 years was recorded for the NSCLC patients, of whom approximately 130 were male and 100 to 110 were female. The cohort consisted of approximately 240 treatment-naive NSCLC patients whose localized lung tumors had been resected. Summary of the overall study and its limitations: Uninvolved tumor-adjacent lung showed the highest T cell clonality, higher than tumor, which suggests more focused antigenic responses in the adjacent lung. A median of 57 of the top 100 tumor clones turned up in the paired uninvolved adjacent lung, and some 28 of those clones also ranked among the top 100 of that same adjacent lung. Because of the exploratory design, TCR variables were selected using unadjusted p-values without false-discovery rate correction. Because multi-region sequencing of the tumors was not done, intratumor heterogeneity could not be ruled out. Longer overall survival was associated with higher blood T cell density, whereas shorter survival was associated with higher adjacent-lung clonality.

This clone has a single count. Its binding antigen is unknown. Within one base of it there is no much larger clone, and no base qualities were kept. TCR beta CDR3 regions were sequenced from DNA using the immunoSEQ Assay. Regarding the original processing steps: T cell density was computed as TCR beta template counts normalized to usable DNA estimated by amplifying housekeeping genes. Richness was estimated using the preseqR package, with extrapolation to 400,000 templates for PBMC samples and to 120,000 templates for tissue samples. Clonality was taken to be one minus Pielou's evenness. To identify tissue-enriched TCRs, differential abundance testing was run on productive amino-acid clonotypes with a minimum total count of 5 and an alpha of 0.1. The Jaccard Index and the Morisita Overlap Index were used to measure how much the repertoires overlapped between compartments. GLIPH grouped TCR beta CDR3s together with public tetramer-defined viral CDR3s, and a viral motif had to include at least three viral sequences and show V-gene enrichment. Drawn from immuneACCESS, this table holds only the in-frame rearrangements with V and J called that TCRdb kept. Clones are partly lost; checked studies trace under half to an unresolved V gene and leave the rest unexplained. D and trimming were read from the DNA, whereas the V and J calls and clone size are those reported in that table. The sample table contains roughly 48,000 clones; only one count was recorded for around 81% of them. Clones ranked in the top ten supply about 4.6% of the sample.

The cysteine opens and the phenylalanine closes a CDR3 of 13 amino acids. The kept DNA is CDR3 alone, 39 bases in frame from the first base. Based on the germline V gene (reference sequence), the CDR1 and CDR2 sequences are MNHEY and SMNVEV. Unmatched junction bases come to 2, with V trimmed by 7 bases and J by 3 bases. At diagnosis, peripheral blood, uninvolved tumor-adjacent lung and tumor were collected and stored as a combination of fresh-frozen and FFPE material. Blood samples were analyzed as peripheral blood mononuclear cells for TCR repertoire profiling. This sequence was found in a woman aged 35-70 years with stage II lung adenocarcinoma. The chain is encoded by TRBV27 joined to TRBJ1-3; TRBD1 aligns with 8 central bases. Sequencing used PBMCs, obtained before any cancer treatment. CDR3 sequence: CASTTGVGNTIYF. The bases are TGTGCCAGCACGACAGGGGTTGGAAACACCATATATTTT.